The 31 T cell receptor beta chains given below trace back to one sample, sequenced in a study of blood T cell repertoires in COVID-19. Measured with immunoSEQ multiplex PCR; TCRdb has only the in-frame clones, and not every one. The sample includes 100,000 to 150,000 clones, roughly 92% of them seen just once. The sequencing sample was made of peripheral blood. The receptors were gathered from a man between 50 and 59 years old with COVID-19, enrolled during active disease.

The J gene is TRBJ2-3, the V gene TRBV6-5; D might be TRBD2 (6 bases). The V end was cut by 5 bases, the J end by 4 bases, with 16 bases between. The CDR3 spans 15 residues. Per germline, CDR1 MNHEY and CDR2 SVGAGI. The CDR3 DNA follows: TGTGCCAGCAGTCGTGGGACTCCCCGGGCAGATACGCAGTATTTT. Residues: CASSRGTPRADTQYF.

The chain combines TRBV11-2 with TRBJ1-1; no clear D gene. Germline V lookup: CDR1 SGHAT, CDR2 FQNNGV. This CDR3 region has 13 residues. Trimming cost V 1 base and J 11 bases, with 14 bases left between them. CDR3: CASSLVRGRDAFF. The CDR3, as DNA: TGTGCCAGCAGCTTAGTTCGCGGTCGAGATGCTTTCTTT.

This chain joins TRBV5-6 and TRBJ2-3; 11 bases are shared with TRBD2. The CDR3 has 16 amino acids. Germline V lookup: CDR1 SGHDT, CDR2 YYEEEE. The V and J ends lost 0 bases and 0 bases, in that order; junction bases with no gene match: 0. CDR3 residues: CASSLGLAGSTDTQYF. CDR3 coding DNA: TGTGCCAGCAGCTTGGGACTAGCGGGGAGCACAGATACGCAGTATTTT.

The chain has TRBV9 and TRBJ2-3; a weak D match, TRBD2 (6 bases). V dropped 2 bases and J dropped 4 bases, with 8 bases sitting between them. Per the germline V gene, CDR1 is SGDLS and CDR2 is YYNGEE. CDR3 size: 13 residues. In nucleotides, the CDR3 is TGTGCCAGCAGCGTCCCTAGCGCAGATACGCAGTATTTT. This encodes CASSVPSADTQYF.

The V and J genes are TRBV6-5 and TRBJ2-1; 7 bases are a match to TRBD2. The germline V gene has CDR1 MNHEY and CDR2 SVGAGI. CDR3 length: 15 residues. The ends lost 7 bases at V and 3 bases at J; junction bases unmatched: 9. CDR3 residues: CASMERDLIYNEQFF. In DNA form, the CDR3 reads TGTGCCAGCATGGAGCGGGACCTCATCTACAATGAGCAGTTCTTC.

The rearrangement joins TRBV12-3 or TRBV12-4 to TRBJ2-3; D is unclear. The CDR3 extends over 11 amino acids. V was shortened by 2 bases and J by 11 bases, with 8 bases between the two germline ends. CDR3 residues: CASSLSFEQYF. CDR3 DNA sequence: TGTGCCAGCAGTTTAAGCTTTGAGCAGTATTTT.

The CDR3 sequence: CASSLGLAPPNNEQFF. The CDR3 DNA is TGTGCCAGCAGCCTAGGGCTAGCTCCTCCAAACAATGAGCAGTTCTTC. The chain couples TRBV7-6 to TRBJ2-1, with D possibly TRBD2 on 5 matching bases. Trimming removed 5 bases from V and 5 bases from J, with 19 bases in between. This CDR3 is built from 16 residues. The germline V gene encodes CDR1 SGHVS and CDR2 FNYEAQ.

The rearrangement uses TRBV6-5 and TRBJ2-1; D unresolved. The CDR3 has 13 amino acids. V was clipped by 0 bases and J by 7 bases, with 7 bases between them. CDR1 and CDR2 from the germline V gene are MNHEY and SVGAGI. CDR3 in amino acids: CASSYSRLNEQFF. CDR3 bases: TGTGCCAGCAGTTACTCGAGGCTGAATGAGCAGTTCTTC.

The CDR3 spells CASSPGGLQETQYF. The CDR3, as DNA: TGCGCCAGCAGCCCTGGGGGACTCCAAGAGACCCAGTACTTC. The V and J genes are TRBV5-1 and TRBJ2-5, with D perhaps TRBD2 (6 bases). Trimming left V 4 bases short and J 1 base short, with 11 bases between. The CDR3 has 14 amino acids. Germline CDR1 is SGHRS and CDR2 is YFSETQ.

The chain is built from TRBV5-4 and TRBJ2-1; 11 nucleotides align to TRBD1. This CDR3 region has 16 residues. CDR1 and CDR2 from the germline V gene are SGHNT and YYREEE (reference sequence). V lost 4 bases, J lost 8 bases, and 11 bases stayed unmatched. The CDR3 protein is CASSPGGTGGLDEQFF. DNA for the CDR3: TGTGCCAGCAGCCCCGGGGGGACAGGGGGTCTCGATGAGCAGTTCTTC.

The V gene is TRBV18, the J gene TRBJ2-2; D gene unclear. This CDR3 contains 16 residues. The V end lost 1 base, the J end lost 4 bases, and 13 bases lay between the germline ends. Germline CDR1 KGHSH, CDR2 LQKENI. The CDR3 sequence: CASSPRSGPGTGELFF. In DNA, the CDR3 is TGTGCCAGCTCACCACGGTCTGGGCCCGGCACCGGGGAGCTGTTTTTT.

The gene calls are TRBV28 and TRBJ2-3; no firm D call. Germline values: CDR1 MDHEN, CDR2 SYDVKM. Trimming stripped 8 bases from V and 2 bases from J, with 14 bases between. The CDR3 sequence is 14 residues long. The CDR3 is CASLNGLVTDTQYF. In DNA, the CDR3 is TGTGCCAGCCTCAATGGCCTCGTCACAGATACGCAGTATTTT.

This rearrangement joins TRBV4-1 to TRBJ1-2, with unresolved D. Between the trimmed V and J ends, which lost 4 bases and 2 bases, there was a span of 11 bases. Germline V lookup: CDR1 MGHRA, CDR2 YSYEKL. This CDR3 has 14 residues. DNA of the CDR3: TGCGCCAGCAGCCCCCCGACTGGGAACTATGGCTACACCTTC. Encoded protein: CASSPPTGNYGYTF.

The DNA of the CDR3 is TGTGCCAGCAGTCCGTATCCCTCCCCCTACAATGAGCAGTTCTTC. This gives the protein CASSPYPSPYNEQFF. The V gene is TRBV28, the J gene TRBJ2-1; the D is unclear. V was trimmed by 5 bases and J by 2 bases, leaving 13 bases between them. Germline V gene lookup returns CDR1 MDHEN and CDR2 SYDVKM. This CDR3 has 15 amino acids. Full variable domain (missing parts from reference TRBV28 and TRBJ2-1): DVKVTQSSRYLVKRTGEKVFLECVQDMDHENMFWYRQDPGLGLRLIYFSYDVKMKEKGDIPEGYSVSREKKERFSLILESASTNQTSMYLCASSPYPSPYNEQFFGPGTRLTVL.

The V gene is TRBV5-1, the J gene TRBJ2-1; 10 bases map to TRBD2. The V gene end was trimmed by 2 bases and the J gene end by 15 bases; junction bases not matched to a gene: 8. Germline assignment: CDR1 SGHRS and CDR2 YFSETQ. CDR3 length: 13 amino acids. The DNA of the CDR3 is TGCGCCAGCAGCTTCCGGCTAGCGGGAGTGCGGTTCTTC. It yields the protein CASSFRLAGVRFF.

The CDR3 DNA follows: TGTGCCAGCAGCCCAAGGACAGGGGCGACCGTCCTTTCTAGCACAGATACGCAGTATTTT. Translation: CASSPRTGATVLSSTDTQYF. The J gene is TRBJ2-3, the V gene TRBV7-3; 9 positions agree with TRBD1. From germline, CDR1 is SGHTA and CDR2 FQGTGA. The V segment lost 5 bases and the J segment 0 bases; nucleotides outside the gene matches: 18. The CDR3 extends over 20 amino acids. The whole variable domain, filled in from reference TRBV7-3 and TRBJ2-3, reads GAGVSQTPSNKVTEKGKYVELRCDPISGHTALYWYRQSLGQGPEFLIYFQGTGAADDSGLPNDRFFAVRPEGSVSTLKIQRTERGDSAVYLCASSPRTGATVLSSTDTQYFGPGTRLTVL.

V is TRBV7-8 and J is TRBJ2-5; 8 positions agree with TRBD1. Germline V lookup: CDR1 SGHVS, CDR2 FQNEAQ. The CDR3 has 15 amino acids. V dropped 4 bases and J dropped 5; count of bases not matched to a gene: 9. Here the CDR3 DNA reads TGTGCCAGCAGCTCCGGGACAGGATTGATGGAGACCCAGTACTTC. Protein product: CASSSGTGLMETQYF. Drawing the rest from reference TRBV7-8 and TRBJ2-5, the complete variable domain is GAGVSQSPRYKVAKRGQDVALRCDPISGHVSLFWYQQALGQGPEFLTYFQNEAQLDKSGLPSDRFFAERPEGSVSTLKIQRTQQEDSAVYLCASSSGTGLMETQYFGPGTRLLVL.

V and J are TRBV4-3 and TRBJ2-1; TRBD2 might be the D (6 bases). Germline CDR1 and CDR2: LGHNA and YSLEER. V was clipped by 4 bases and J by 5 bases, with 15 bases between them. The CDR3 covers 15 residues. The CDR3 region has the DNA TGCGCCAGCAGCCCTACCCGGGACTTAAACAATGAGCAGTTCTTC. It yields the protein CASSPTRDLNNEQFF.

This chain connects TRBV4-1 to TRBJ2-7; 9 positions match TRBD1. V lost 1 base, J lost 5 bases, and 6 bases stayed unmatched. CDR1 MGHRA and CDR2 YSYEKL come from the germline V gene. The CDR3 totals 15 residues. The CDR3 DNA sequence: TGCGCCAGCAGCCAAGTCCGGGACAGGGCCCACGAGCAGTACTTC. It specifies CASSQVRDRAHEQYF.

This rearrangement joins TRBV6-6 to TRBJ2-2; a possible D gene is TRBD2 (5 bases). The germline CDR1 and CDR2 sequences are MNHNY and SVGAGI (reference sequence). The CDR3 sequence is 16 residues long. With 4 bases removed from V and 1 base from J, the gap between germline ends came to 13 bases. DNA of the CDR3: TGTGCCAGCAGTTTAACGGGGTTCGGGAACACCGGGGAGCTGTTTTTT. Its protein is CASSLTGFGNTGELFF.

This clone has more than one count but fewer than ten. The chain joins TRBV5-1 to TRBJ2-7, with D possibly matching TRBD2 (5 bases). The CDR3 contains 13 residues. V lost 6 bases, J lost 5 bases, and 15 bases lay in between. From germline, CDR1 is SGHRS and CDR2 YFSETQ. CDR3 protein: CASTPGLRDEQYF. The DNA of the CDR3 is TGCGCCAGCACCCCCGGACTGCGCGACGAGCAGTACTTC. Looking up the rest from reference TRBV5-1 and TRBJ2-7 gives the full variable domain: KAGVTQTPRYLIKTRGQQVTLSCSPISGHRSVSWYQQTPGQGLQFLFEYFSETQRNKGNFPGRFSGRQFSNSRSEMNVSTLELGDSALYLCASTPGLRDEQYFGPGTRLTVT.

This clone has a single count. The rearrangement uses TRBV13 and TRBJ1-6; D is unresolved. CDR1 is PRHDT and CDR2 is FYEKMQ in the germline V gene (reference sequence). The CDR3 loop spans 15 amino acids. V was shortened by 4 bases and J by 9 bases, with 16 bases between the two germline ends. DNA of the CDR3: TGTGCCAGCAGCTCGACTACATGGACGGGTTCACCCCTCCACTTT. Encoded protein: CASSSTTWTGSPLHF.

This rearrangement joins TRBV19 to TRBJ2-1; 10 bases match TRBD2. The CDR3 loop spans 16 amino acids. CDR1 is LNHDA, CDR2 SQIVND, per germline (reference sequence). J was trimmed by 0 bases and V by 5 bases; bases with no gene match: 4. The CDR3, as DNA: TGTGCCAGTAGTCGGGCTAGCGGGAGCTCCTACAATGAGCAGTTCTTC. Translation: CASSRASGSSYNEQFF.

The chain recombines TRBV29-1 with TRBJ2-1; the match to TRBD2 covers 8 bases. Germline-derived CDR1 and CDR2 are SQVTM and ANQGSEA. After removal of 6 bases from V and 9 bases from J, the junction contained 7 bases not matched to a gene. The CDR3 has 12 amino acids. The CDR3 sequence: CSVGLGYAEQFF. CDR3 coding DNA: TGCAGCGTGGGACTAGGGTATGCTGAGCAGTTCTTC.

The chain has TRBV4-2 and TRBJ1-3, with 7 bases fitting TRBD1. V lost 5 bases to trimming and J lost 0 bases; unmatched junction nucleotides: 7. Germline V gives CDR1 LGHNA, CDR2 YNFKEQ. The CDR3 is made up of 16 amino acids. The CDR3 DNA is TGTGCCAGCAGCGCGGGACAGCACAGCTCTGGAAACACCATATATTTT. Translating gives CASSAGQHSSGNTIYF.

This chain uses TRBV4-1 with TRBJ2-1; 9 bases line up with TRBD2. The CDR3 length is 15 residues. Looked up from germline, CDR1 is MGHRA and CDR2 is YSYEKL. The trim removed 3 bases at V and 6 bases at J, leaving 6 bases unmatched. The CDR3 loop reads CASSQPGLAGNEQFF. CDR3 in DNA: TGCGCCAGCAGCCAGCCGGGACTAGCTGGCAATGAGCAGTTCTTC.

The chain combines TRBV19 with TRBJ1-5, with 9 bases matching TRBD1. The J segment lost 5 bases and the V segment lost 5 bases, leaving 7 bases of the junction unmatched. Germline V lookup: CDR1 LNHDA, CDR2 SQIVND (reference sequence). The CDR3 is 15 residues long. Written as DNA, the CDR3 is TGTGCCAGTAGTCCGACAGGGGGGAACTATCAGCCCCAGCATTTT. Translation: CASSPTGGNYQPQHF.

This rearrangement joins TRBV9 to TRBJ1-2; 8 bases are shared with TRBD1. Germline trimming cut 3 bases from V and 7 bases from J; bases unmatched to any gene: 8. CDR1 is SGDLS and CDR2 is YYNGEE in the germline V gene. CDR3 length equals 14 residues. This CDR3 reads CASSGGTGGSGYTF. The CDR3 DNA reads as TGTGCCAGCAGCGGAGGGACAGGCGGTAGTGGCTACACCTTC. Combining the CDR3 with reference TRBV9 and TRBJ1-2 gives the whole variable domain DSGVTQTPKHLITATGQRVTLRCSPRSGDLSVYWYQQSLDQGLQFLIQYYNGEERAKGNILERFSAQQFPDLHSELNLSSLELGDSALYFCASSGGTGGSGYTFGSGTRLTVV.

The chain joins TRBV2 to TRBJ2-5; weak D call: TRBD2 (6 bases). CDR3 size: 15 residues. Trimming left V 3 bases short and J 5 bases short, with 16 bases between. CDR1 and CDR2 (germline): SNHLY, FYNNEI. CDR3 bases: TGTGCCAGCAGTGAGGTCAGGCAGGGAGGCGAGACCCAGTACTTC. Translated: CASSEVRQGGETQYF.

The chain combines TRBV5-1 with TRBJ1-4; TRBD1 is a possible D gene (6 bases). The CDR3 is 13 residues long. V gave up 0 bases and J gave up 8 bases, with 8 bases separating them. Germline assignment: CDR1 SGHRS and CDR2 YFSETQ. The CDR3 DNA reads as TGCGCCAGCAGCTTGGGGCAGGGGGAAAAACTGTTTTTT. Translating it yields CASSLGQGEKLFF.

The chain is built from TRBV18 and TRBJ1-1; TRBD1 is a possible D gene (5 bases). V gave up 3 bases and J gave up 6 bases, with 11 bases separating them. From germline, CDR1 is KGHSH and CDR2 LQKENI. The CDR3 contains 13 residues. The CDR3: CASSPPGRSEAFF. The CDR3 coding sequence is TGTGCCAGCTCACCCCCAGGGAGGTCTGAAGCTTTCTTT.